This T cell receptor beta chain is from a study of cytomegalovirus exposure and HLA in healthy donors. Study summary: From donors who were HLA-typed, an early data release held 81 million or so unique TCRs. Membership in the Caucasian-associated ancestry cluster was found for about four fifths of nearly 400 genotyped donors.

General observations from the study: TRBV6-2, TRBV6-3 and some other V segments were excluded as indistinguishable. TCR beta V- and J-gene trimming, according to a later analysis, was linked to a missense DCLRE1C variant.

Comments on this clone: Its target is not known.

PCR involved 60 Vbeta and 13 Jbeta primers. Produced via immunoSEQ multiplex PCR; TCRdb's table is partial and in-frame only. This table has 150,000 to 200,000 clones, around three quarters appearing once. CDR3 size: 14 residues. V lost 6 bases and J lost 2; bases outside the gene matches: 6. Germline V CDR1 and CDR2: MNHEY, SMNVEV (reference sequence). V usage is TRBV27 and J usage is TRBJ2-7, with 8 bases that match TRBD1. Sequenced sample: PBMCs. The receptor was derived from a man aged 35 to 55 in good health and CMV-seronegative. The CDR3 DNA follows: TGTGCCAGCAGGGACAGGGAAGGGCCCTACGAGCAGTACTTC. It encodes CASRDREGPYEQYF.